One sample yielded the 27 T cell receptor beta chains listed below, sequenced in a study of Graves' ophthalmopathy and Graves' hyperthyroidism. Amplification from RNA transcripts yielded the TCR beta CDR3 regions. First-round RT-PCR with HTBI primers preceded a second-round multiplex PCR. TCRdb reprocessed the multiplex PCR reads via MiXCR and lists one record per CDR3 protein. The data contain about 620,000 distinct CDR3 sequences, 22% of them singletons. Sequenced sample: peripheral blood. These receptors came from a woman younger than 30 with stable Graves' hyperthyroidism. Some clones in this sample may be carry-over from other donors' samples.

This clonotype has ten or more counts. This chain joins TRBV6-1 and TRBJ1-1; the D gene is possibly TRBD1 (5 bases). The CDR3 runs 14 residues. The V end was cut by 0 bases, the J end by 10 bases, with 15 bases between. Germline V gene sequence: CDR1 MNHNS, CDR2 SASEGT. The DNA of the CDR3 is TGTGCCAGCAGTGAAGCCGGAACAGGTTCAGGAGCTTTCTTT. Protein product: CASSEAGTGSGAFF.

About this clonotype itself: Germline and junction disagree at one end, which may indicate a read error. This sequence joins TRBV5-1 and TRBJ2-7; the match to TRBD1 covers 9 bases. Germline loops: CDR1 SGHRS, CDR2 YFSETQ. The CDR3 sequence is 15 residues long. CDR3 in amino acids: CASSLTGGDIYEQYF. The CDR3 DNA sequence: TGCGCCAGCAGCTTAACAGGGGGCGACATCTACGAACAGTACTTC.

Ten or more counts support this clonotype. CDR3 amino acids: CSARDWSSLSYEQYF. The DNA for the CDR3 is TGCAGTGCTAGAGATTGGTCTAGTTTGTCCTACGAGCAGTACTTC. The rearrangement joins TRBV20-1 to TRBJ2-7; D unclear. The CDR3 is made up of 15 amino acids. V shed 0 bases and J shed 1 base, with 13 bases lying between them. CDR1 DFQATT and CDR2 SNEGSKA come from the germline V gene (reference sequence).

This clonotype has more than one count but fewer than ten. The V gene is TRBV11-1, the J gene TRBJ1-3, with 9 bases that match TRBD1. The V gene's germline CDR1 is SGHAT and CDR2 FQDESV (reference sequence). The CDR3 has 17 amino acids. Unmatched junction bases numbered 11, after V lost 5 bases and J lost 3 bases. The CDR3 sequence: CASSPTPGQGNGNTIYF. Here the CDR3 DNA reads TGTGCCAGCAGCCCGACGCCGGGACAGGGCAATGGAAACACCATATATTTT. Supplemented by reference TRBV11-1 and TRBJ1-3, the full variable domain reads EAEVAQSPRYKITEKSQAVAFWCDPISGHATLYWYRQILGQGPELLVQFQDESVVDDSQLPKDRFSAERLKGVDSTLKIQPAELGDSAMYLCASSPTPGQGNGNTIYFGEGSWLTVV.

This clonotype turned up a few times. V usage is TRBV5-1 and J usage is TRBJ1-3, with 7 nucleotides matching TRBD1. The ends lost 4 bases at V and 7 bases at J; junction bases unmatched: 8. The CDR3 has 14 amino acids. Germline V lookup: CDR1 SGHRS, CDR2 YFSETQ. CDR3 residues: CASSRGQRDNTIYF. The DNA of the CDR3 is TGCGCCAGCAGCAGGGGACAGCGTGACAACACCATATATTTT. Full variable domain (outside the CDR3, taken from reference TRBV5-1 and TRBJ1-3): KAGVTQTPRYLIKTRGQQVTLSCSPISGHRSVSWYQQTPGQGLQFLFEYFSETQRNKGNFPGRFSGRQFSNSRSEMNVSTLELGDSALYLCASSRGQRDNTIYFGEGSWLTVV.

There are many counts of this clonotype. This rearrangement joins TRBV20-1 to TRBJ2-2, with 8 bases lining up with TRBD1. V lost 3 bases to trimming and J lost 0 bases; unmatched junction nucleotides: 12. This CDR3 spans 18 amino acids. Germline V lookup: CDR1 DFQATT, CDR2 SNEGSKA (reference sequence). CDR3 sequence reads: CSARGDHGQGSNTGELFF. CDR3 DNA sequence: TGCAGTGCTAGGGGTGACCACGGACAGGGTTCGAACACCGGGGAGCTGTTTTTT.

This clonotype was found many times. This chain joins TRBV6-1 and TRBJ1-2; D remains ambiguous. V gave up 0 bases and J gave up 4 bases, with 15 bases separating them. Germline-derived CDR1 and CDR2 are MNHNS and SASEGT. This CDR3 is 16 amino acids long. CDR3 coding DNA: TGTGCCAGCAGTGAAGCGCTGGGCAGACCCGCCTATGGCTACACCTTC. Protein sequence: CASSEALGRPAYGYTF.

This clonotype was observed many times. CDR3 in DNA: TGTGCCAGCTCACCTGCTCAGGGGGCCAACACCGGGGAGCTGTTTTTT. As protein: CASSPAQGANTGELFF. This rearrangement joins TRBV18 to TRBJ2-2; 8 bases align to TRBD1. Germline lookup yields CDR1 KGHSH and CDR2 LQKENI. This CDR3 region has 16 residues. J lost 2 bases, V lost 3 bases, and 5 bases had no gene match.

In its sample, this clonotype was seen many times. The CDR3 loop reads CAIGAEGLGSSDEQYF. CDR3 DNA sequence: TGTGCCATAGGGGCCGAGGGGCTGGGTTCCAGCGACGAGCAGTACTTC. This rearrangement joins TRBV28 to TRBJ2-7; the D gene could be TRBD1 or TRBD2 (5 bases each). From germline, CDR1 is MDHEN and CDR2 SYDVKM. Trimming removed 10 bases from V and 5 bases from J, with 27 bases in between. The CDR3 is 16 amino acids. The complete variable domain, with remaining parts taken from reference TRBV28 and TRBJ2-7, reads DVKVTQSSRYLVKRTGEKVFLECVQDMDHENMFWYRQDPGLGLRLIYFSYDVKMKEKGDIPEGYSVSREKKERFSLILESASTNQTSMYLCAIGAEGLGSSDEQYFGPGTRLTVT.

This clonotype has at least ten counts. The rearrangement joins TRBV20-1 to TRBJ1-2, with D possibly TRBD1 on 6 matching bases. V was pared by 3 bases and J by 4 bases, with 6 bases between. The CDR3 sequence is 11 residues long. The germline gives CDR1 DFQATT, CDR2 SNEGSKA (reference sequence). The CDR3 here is CSARGAYGYTF. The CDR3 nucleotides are TGCAGTGCTAGGGGGGCCTATGGCTACACCTTC.

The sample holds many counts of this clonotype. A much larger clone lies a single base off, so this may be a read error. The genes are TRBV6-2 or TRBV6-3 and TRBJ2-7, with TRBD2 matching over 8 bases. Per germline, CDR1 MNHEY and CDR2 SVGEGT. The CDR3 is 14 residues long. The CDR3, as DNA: TGTGGCAGCAGTACCGCGGGAGGAGGGTACGAGCAGTACTTC. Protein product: CGSSTAGGGYEQYF.

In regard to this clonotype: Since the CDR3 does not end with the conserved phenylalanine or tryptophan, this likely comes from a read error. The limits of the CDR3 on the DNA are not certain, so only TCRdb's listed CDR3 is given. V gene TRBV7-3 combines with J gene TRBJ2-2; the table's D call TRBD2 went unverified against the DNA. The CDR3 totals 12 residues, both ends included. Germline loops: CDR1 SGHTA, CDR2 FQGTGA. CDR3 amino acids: CASSLEVGELCV.

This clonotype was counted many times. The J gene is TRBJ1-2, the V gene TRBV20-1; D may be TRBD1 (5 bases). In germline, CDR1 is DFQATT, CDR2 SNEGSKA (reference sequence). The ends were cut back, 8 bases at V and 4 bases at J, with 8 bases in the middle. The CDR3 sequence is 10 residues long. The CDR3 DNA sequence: TGCAGTTTGACAGCCTATGGCTACACCTTC. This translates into CSLTAYGYTF.

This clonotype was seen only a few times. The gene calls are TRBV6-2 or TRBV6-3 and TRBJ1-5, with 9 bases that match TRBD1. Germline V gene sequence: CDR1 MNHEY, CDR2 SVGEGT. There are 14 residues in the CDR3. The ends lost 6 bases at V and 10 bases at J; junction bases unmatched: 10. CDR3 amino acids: CASRTGQGEYPQHF. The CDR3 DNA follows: TGTGCCAGCAGAACGGGACAGGGAGAATATCCCCAGCATTTT.

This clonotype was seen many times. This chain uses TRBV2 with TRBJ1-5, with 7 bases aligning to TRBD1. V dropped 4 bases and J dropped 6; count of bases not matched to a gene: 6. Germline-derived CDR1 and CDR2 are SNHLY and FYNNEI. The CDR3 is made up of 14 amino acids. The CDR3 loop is CASSGSGGGQPQHF. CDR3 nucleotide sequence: TGTGCCAGCAGTGGATCAGGGGGAGGTCAGCCCCAGCATTTT. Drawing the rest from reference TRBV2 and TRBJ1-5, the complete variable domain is EPEVTQTPSHQVTQMGQEVILRCVPISNHLYFYWYRQILGQKVEFLVSFYNNEISEKSEIFDDQFSVERPDGSNFTLKIRSTKLEDSAMYFCASSGSGGGQPQHFGDGTRLSIL.

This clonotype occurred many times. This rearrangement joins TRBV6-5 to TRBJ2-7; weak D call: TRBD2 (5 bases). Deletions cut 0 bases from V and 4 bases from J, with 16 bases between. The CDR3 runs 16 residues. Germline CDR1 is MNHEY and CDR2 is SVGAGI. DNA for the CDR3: TGTGCCAGCAGTTACTCCTCGGACTCCGGAAAATACGAGCAGTACTTC. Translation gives CASSYSSDSGKYEQYF.

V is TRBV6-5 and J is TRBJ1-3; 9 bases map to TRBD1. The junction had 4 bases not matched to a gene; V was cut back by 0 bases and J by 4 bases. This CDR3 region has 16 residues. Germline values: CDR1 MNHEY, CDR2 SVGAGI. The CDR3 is CASSYSRDRAGNTIYF. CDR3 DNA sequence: TGTGCCAGCAGTTACTCCCGGGACAGGGCCGGAAACACCATATATTTT.

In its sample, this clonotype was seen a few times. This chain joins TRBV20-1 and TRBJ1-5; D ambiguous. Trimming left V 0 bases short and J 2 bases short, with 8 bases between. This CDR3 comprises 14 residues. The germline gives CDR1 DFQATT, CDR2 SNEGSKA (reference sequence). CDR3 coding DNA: TGCAGTGCTAGAGAAGCCAAGGGCAATCAGCCCCAGCATTTT. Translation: CSAREAKGNQPQHF.

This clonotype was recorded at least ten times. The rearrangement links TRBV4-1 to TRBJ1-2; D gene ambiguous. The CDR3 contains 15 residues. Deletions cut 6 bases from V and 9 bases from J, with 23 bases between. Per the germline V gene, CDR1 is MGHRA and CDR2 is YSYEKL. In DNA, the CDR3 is TGCGCCAGCAGGCCCTCTTTCGCCGTTAGGACGCGCTACACCTTC. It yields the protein CASRPSFAVRTRYTF.

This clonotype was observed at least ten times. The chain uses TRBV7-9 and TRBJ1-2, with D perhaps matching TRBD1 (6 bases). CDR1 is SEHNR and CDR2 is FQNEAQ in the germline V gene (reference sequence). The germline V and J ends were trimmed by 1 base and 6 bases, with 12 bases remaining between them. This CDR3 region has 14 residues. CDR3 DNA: TGTGCCAGCAGCTTAGAAGCAGGGGACCATGGCTACACCTTC. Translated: CASSLEAGDHGYTF.

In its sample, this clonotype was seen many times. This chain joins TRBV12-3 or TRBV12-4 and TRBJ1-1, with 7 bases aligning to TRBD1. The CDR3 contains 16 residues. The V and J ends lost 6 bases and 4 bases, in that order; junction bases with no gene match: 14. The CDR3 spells CASRRPRQGRGTEAFF. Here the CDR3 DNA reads TGTGCCAGCAGAAGGCCGAGACAGGGAAGGGGCACTGAAGCTTTCTTT.

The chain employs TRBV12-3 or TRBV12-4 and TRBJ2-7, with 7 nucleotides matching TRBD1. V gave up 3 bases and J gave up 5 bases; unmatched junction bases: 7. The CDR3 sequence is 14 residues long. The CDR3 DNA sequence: TGTGCCAGCAGTTTTAGGACAGGCACCCACGAGCAGTACTTC. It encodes CASSFRTGTHEQYF.

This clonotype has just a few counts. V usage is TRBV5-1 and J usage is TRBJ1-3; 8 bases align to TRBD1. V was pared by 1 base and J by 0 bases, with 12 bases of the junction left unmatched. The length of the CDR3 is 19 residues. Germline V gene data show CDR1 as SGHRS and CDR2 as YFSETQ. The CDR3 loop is CASSLLGQGRGNSGNTIYF. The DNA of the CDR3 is TGCGCCAGCAGCTTGCTAGGACAGGGTCGGGGGAACTCTGGAAACACCATATATTTT.

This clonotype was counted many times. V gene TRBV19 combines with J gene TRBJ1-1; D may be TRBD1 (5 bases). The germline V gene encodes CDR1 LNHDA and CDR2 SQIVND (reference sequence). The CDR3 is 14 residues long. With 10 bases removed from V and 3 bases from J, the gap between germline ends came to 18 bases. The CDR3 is CATREDSFYTEAFF. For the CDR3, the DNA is TGTGCCACTAGGGAAGACAGTTTTTACACTGAAGCTTTCTTT.

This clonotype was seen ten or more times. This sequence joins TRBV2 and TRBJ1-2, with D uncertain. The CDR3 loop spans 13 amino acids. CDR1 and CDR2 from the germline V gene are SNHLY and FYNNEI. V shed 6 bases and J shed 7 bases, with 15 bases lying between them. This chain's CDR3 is CASSIIMLSGYTF. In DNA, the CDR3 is TGTGCCAGCAGCATCATTATGCTGTCTGGCTACACCTTC.

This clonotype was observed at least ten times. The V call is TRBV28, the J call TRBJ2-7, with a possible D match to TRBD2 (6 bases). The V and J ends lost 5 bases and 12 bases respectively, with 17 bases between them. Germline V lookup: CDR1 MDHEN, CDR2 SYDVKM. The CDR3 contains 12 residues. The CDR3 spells CASSPRRAVGYF. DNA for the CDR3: TGTGCCAGCAGTCCTAGGAGGGCAGTAGGGTACTTC.

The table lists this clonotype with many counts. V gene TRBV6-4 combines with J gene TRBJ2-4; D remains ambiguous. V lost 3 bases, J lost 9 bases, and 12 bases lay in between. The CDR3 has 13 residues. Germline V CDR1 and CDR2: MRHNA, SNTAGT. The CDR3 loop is CASSEQSDGIQYF. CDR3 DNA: TGTGCCAGCAGTGAACAGTCCGACGGCATTCAGTACTTC.